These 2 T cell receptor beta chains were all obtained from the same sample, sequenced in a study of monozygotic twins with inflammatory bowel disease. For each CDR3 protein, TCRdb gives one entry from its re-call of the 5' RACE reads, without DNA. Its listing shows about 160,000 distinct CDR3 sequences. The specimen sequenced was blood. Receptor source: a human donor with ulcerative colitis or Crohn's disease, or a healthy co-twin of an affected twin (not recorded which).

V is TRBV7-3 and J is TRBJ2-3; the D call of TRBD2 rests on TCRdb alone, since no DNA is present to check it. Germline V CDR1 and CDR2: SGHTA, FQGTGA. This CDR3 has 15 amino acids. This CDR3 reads CASSFSGTQGDTQYF. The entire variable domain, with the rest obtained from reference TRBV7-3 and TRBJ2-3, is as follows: GAGVSQTPSNKVTEKGKYVELRCDPISGHTALYWYRQSLGQGPEFLIYFQGTGAADDSGLPNDRFFAVRPEGSVSTLKIQRTERGDSAVYLCASSFSGTQGDTQYFGPGTRLTVL.

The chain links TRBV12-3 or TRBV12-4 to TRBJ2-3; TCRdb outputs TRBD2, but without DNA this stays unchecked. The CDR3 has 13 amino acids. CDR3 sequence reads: CASSEEGHDTQYF.